Listed here are 26 T cell receptor beta chains from one sample, sequenced in a study of molecular identifiers for immune sequencing clone quantification. TCRdb reprocessed the PCR reads via MiXCR and lists one record per CDR3 protein. The table lists around 480,000 distinct CDR3 sequences, over 20% of them singletons, with about 0.84% in the top ten. Sequenced input: naive CD8+ T cells from blood, with Jurkat cell RNA spiked in. Described subset: FACS-sorted CD8+CD4-CCR7+CD45RA+ naive T cells. These TCRs come from a human donor in good health. Some libraries in this study had Jurkat cell RNA spiked in.

As to this clonotype: A much more abundant neighbour one base away suggests this may be a read error. The chain couples TRBV7-9 to TRBJ2-3, with D hard to call. The CDR3 sequence is 11 residues long. Germline assignment: CDR1 SEHNR and CDR2 FQNEAQ (reference sequence). The CDR3 DNA follows: TGTGCCGGCAGGAGCTTAGAGGCGCAGTATTTT. This gives the protein CAGRSLEAQYF.

This clonotype was detected ten times or more. V usage is TRBV29-1 and J usage is TRBJ2-1; the D is unclear. This CDR3 is built from 12 residues. CDR1 and CDR2 from the germline V gene are SQVTM and ANQGSEA. Trimming shortened V by 6 bases and J by 5 bases, and 11 bases separated the two germline ends. CDR3 in amino acids: CSVPRLDNEQFF. CDR3 nucleotides: TGCAGCGTCCCCAGACTCGACAATGAGCAGTTCTTC.

The sample holds many counts of this clonotype. The V and J genes are TRBV27 and TRBJ1-6, with 8 bases matching TRBD1. Germline V gene sequence: CDR1 MNHEY, CDR2 SMNVEV (reference sequence). This CDR3 has 14 residues. The V and J ends lost 9 bases and 7 bases, in that order; junction bases with no gene match: 8. The CDR3 DNA reads as TGTGCCAGTCAACCCGGGACAGGAAATTCACCCCTCCACTTT. This translates into CASQPGTGNSPLHF.

The V gene is TRBV6-6, the J gene TRBJ2-5; no clear D. Germline CDR1 and CDR2: MNHNY and SVGAGI (reference sequence). Trimming stripped 0 bases from V and 3 bases from J, with 5 bases between. This CDR3 region has 13 residues. CDR3 nucleotides: TGTGCCAGCAGTTACTCACACGAAGAGACCCAGTACTTC. This sequence encodes CASSYSHEETQYF.

This clonotype was observed at least ten times. The genes are TRBV12-3 or TRBV12-4 and TRBJ2-2, with TRBD2 as a possible D gene (6 bases). The CDR3 extends over 14 amino acids. Trimming pared 7 bases from V and 2 bases from J, leaving 11 bases between. The CDR3 reads CASIRGSNTGELFF. The CDR3 region has the DNA TGTGCCAGCATCCGGGGGTCCAACACCGGGGAGCTGTTTTTT.

On this clonotype itself: This CDR3 fails to terminate in the conserved phenylalanine or tryptophan, so it likely reflects a read error. CDR3 in DNA: TGTGCCAGCAGCGCACCGCCACAGGGGGCTGGAGAGACCCAGTACTCC. Protein sequence: CASSAPPQGAGETQYS. The rearrangement uses TRBV9 and TRBJ2-5; 9 nucleotides match TRBD1. Germline assignment: CDR1 SGDLS and CDR2 YYNGEE. The ends lost 3 bases at V and 4 bases at J; junction bases unmatched: 10. There are 16 residues in the CDR3.

To note about this clonotype: This may be a read error: a much more frequent sequence differs by one nucleotide. J is TRBJ2-1 and V is TRBV14; 12 nucleotides align to TRBD2. The CDR3 length is 19 residues. Germline V gene data show CDR1 as SGHDN and CDR2 as FVKESK. V lost 3 bases and J lost 3; bases outside the gene matches: 12. CDR3 region: CASSHTSGRPPNSYNEQFF. The CDR3 DNA sequence: TGTGCCAGCAGCCACACTAGCGGGAGGCCCCCGAACAGCTACAATGAGCAGTTCTTC.

This clonotype was seen many times. CDR3 in amino acids: CASTPGGTEAFF. CDR3 bases: TGTGCCAGCACCCCAGGGGGGACTGAAGCTTTCTTT. The chain employs TRBV6-6 and TRBJ1-1; 7 bases agree with TRBD1. The V gene's germline CDR1 is MNHNY and CDR2 SVGAGI (reference sequence). The CDR3 consists of 12 residues. Trimming cost V 7 bases and J 5 bases; bases outside gene matches: 4.

The chain uses TRBV4-3 and TRBJ2-3; 9 bases align to TRBD1. V dropped 4 bases and J dropped 7; count of bases not matched to a gene: 6. The CDR3 is made up of 14 amino acids. CDR1 and CDR2 (germline): LGHNA, YSLEER. The CDR3 coding sequence is TGCGCCAGCAGCCCCGGACAGGGGCGAAATACGCAGTATTTT. Amino acids: CASSPGQGRNTQYF.

This clonotype was observed many times. The genes are TRBV29-1 and TRBJ2-1; possibly TRBD2 for D (6 bases). CDR3 length equals 14 residues. The germline V and J ends were trimmed by 3 bases and 1 base, with 10 bases remaining between them. Per the germline V gene, CDR1 is SQVTM and CDR2 is ANQGSEA. In DNA form, the CDR3 reads TGCAGCGTTGAGACTAGTGATTCCTACAATGAGCAGTTCTTC. Its protein product is CSVETSDSYNEQFF.

The V and J genes are TRBV14 and TRBJ1-2; D is undetermined. Germline CDR1 and CDR2: SGHDN and FVKESK. The CDR3 length is 16 residues. Trimming stripped 4 bases from V and 8 bases from J, with 23 bases between. CDR3 amino acids: CASSPRRKELTMGYTF. The CDR3 DNA follows: TGTGCCAGCAGCCCCCGCCGAAAAGAACTAACTATGGGCTACACCTTC.

At least ten counts were recorded for this clonotype. V is TRBV27 and J is TRBJ2-7, with D perhaps assigned TRBD1 or TRBD2 (5 bases each). Trimming took off 8 bases at V and 2 bases at J, with 13 bases between the two ends. The CDR3 is 13 amino acids. CDR1 MNHEY and CDR2 SMNVEV come from the germline V gene (reference sequence). The CDR3 is CASGPGPTYEQYF. The CDR3 region has the DNA TGTGCCAGCGGACCGGGACCGACCTACGAGCAGTACTTC.

This clonotype occurred a few times. The chain couples TRBV4-1 to TRBJ2-7, with D possibly being TRBD2 (7 bases). The CDR3 spans 14 residues. The germline gives CDR1 MGHRA, CDR2 YSYEKL. Trimming left V 6 bases short and J 2 bases short, with 14 bases between. The CDR3, as DNA: TGCGCCAGCAGAGGGGGGGGTCCCACCTACGAGCAGTACTTC. It encodes CASRGGGPTYEQYF.

The gene calls are TRBV4-1 and TRBJ2-7; 10 bases fit TRBD1. J gave up 4 bases and V 4 bases, and 4 bases lay outside the gene matches. CDR3 length: 14 amino acids. Germline CDR1 is MGHRA and CDR2 is YSYEKL. The CDR3 reads CASSPPDRGYEQYF. CDR3 sequence (DNA): TGCGCCAGCAGCCCGCCGGACAGGGGGTACGAGCAGTACTTC.

This chain links TRBV11-2 with TRBJ2-1; TRBD2 matches 7 bases. V trimming: 1 base; J trimming: 3 bases; junction bases outside the gene matches: 15. There are 19 residues in the CDR3. In germline, CDR1 is SGHAT, CDR2 FQNNGV. DNA of the CDR3: TGTGCCAGCAGCTTAGTTGCCTTCAGCGGGGCGGCCCTCTACAATGAGCAGTTCTTC. Translation: CASSLVAFSGAALYNEQFF.

This clonotype was seen more than once but under ten times. The V gene is TRBV15, the J gene TRBJ2-2; 14 bases map to TRBD2. The CDR3 is 16 residues long. Trimming at V came to 4 bases and at J to 5 bases, leaving 3 bases not matched to a gene. CDR1 LNHNV and CDR2 YYDKDF come from the germline V gene (reference sequence). The CDR3 nucleotides are TGTGCCACCAGCATTCGGACTAGCGGGAGGACCGGGGAGCTGTTTTTT. This translates into CATSIRTSGRTGELFF.

This clonotype has just a few counts. The chain combines TRBV11-2 with TRBJ2-3; D not certain. Germline CDR1 reads SGHAT; CDR2 reads FQNNGV. V was pared by 8 bases and J by 3 bases, with 9 bases between. The CDR3 length is 12 residues. The DNA for the CDR3 is TGTGCCAGCGGGGTTGGAACAGATACGCAGTATTTT. Translation: CASGVGTDTQYF.

As for this clonotype: Possible read error: a much larger clone is one base away. This rearrangement joins TRBV27 to TRBJ2-7; 11 bases map to TRBD2. The germline V gene has CDR1 MNHEY and CDR2 SMNVEV (reference sequence). The CDR3 consists of 14 residues. CDR3 nucleotides: TGTGTCAGCGGCCCGGGACTAGCGGCCTACGAGCAGTACTTC. Protein: CVSGPGLAAYEQYF.

Regarding this clonotype: Its ends do not fully match the called genes, so a read error is possible. V usage is TRBV19 and J usage is TRBJ2-7; D is undetermined. The CDR3 runs to 14 residues. CDR1 and CDR2 (germline): LNHDA, SQIVND (reference sequence). The CDR3 DNA reads TGTGCCTGTAGTATTCTTTACGGAGCCTACGAGCAGTACTTC. This translates into CACSILYGAYEQYF.

This clonotype was observed many times. The CDR3 loop is CASSQDLNTEAFF. The CDR3 nucleotides read TGCGCCAGCAGCCAAGACTTGAACACTGAAGCTTTCTTT. This sequence joins TRBV4-3 and TRBJ1-1; D not certain. CDR1 and CDR2 from the germline V gene are LGHNA and YSLEER. This CDR3 comprises 13 residues. V shed 0 bases and J shed 0 bases, with 2 bases lying between them.

This clonotype showed up just a few times. V usage is TRBV9 and J usage is TRBJ2-7, with D tentatively TRBD2 (6 bases). The V gene's germline CDR1 is SGDLS and CDR2 YYNGEE. This CDR3 has 12 amino acids. Trimming cost V 5 bases and J 12 bases, with 18 bases left between them. This chain's CDR3 is CASSGGTGIPYF. CDR3 nucleotide sequence: TGTGCCAGCAGTGGGGGGACGGGGATACCGTACTTC.

There are many counts of this clonotype. This chain uses TRBV14 with TRBJ2-3; possible D gene TRBD1, 5 bases. Germline CDR1 and CDR2: SGHDN and FVKESK. CDR3 length: 16 amino acids. V dropped 5 bases and J dropped 2 bases, with 17 bases sitting between them. The CDR3 region is CASSDDDSGFTDTQYF. In nucleotides, the CDR3 is TGTGCCAGCAGCGATGACGACTCAGGGTTCACAGATACGCAGTATTTT.

The rearrangement uses TRBV29-1 and TRBJ2-7; 8 nucleotides align to TRBD2. Germline V lookup: CDR1 SQVTM, CDR2 ANQGSEA. V trimming: 6 bases; J trimming: 3 bases; junction bases outside the gene matches: 1. The length of the CDR3 is 11 residues. DNA of the CDR3: TGCAGCGTCCGGGGGGGCTACGAGCAGTACTTC. Its protein is CSVRGGYEQYF.

This chain uses TRBV29-1 with TRBJ1-4; possibly TRBD1 for D (5 bases). CDR3 length equals 14 residues. Per the germline V gene, CDR1 is SQVTM and CDR2 is ANQGSEA. Trimming left V 5 bases short and J 2 bases short, with 12 bases between. The CDR3 DNA sequence: TGCAGCGTTCCAGGGCAGGGCACTAATGAAAAACTGTTTTTT. Translating it yields CSVPGQGTNEKLFF.

This clonotype was recorded a few times. The rearrangement links TRBV4-1 to TRBJ2-3; 10 nucleotides agree with TRBD2. After removal of 1 base from V and 10 bases from J, the junction contained 14 bases not matched to a gene. The CDR3 is 17 amino acids. Germline loops: CDR1 MGHRA, CDR2 YSYEKL. The CDR3 is CASSQGIAGGFHGAQYF. CDR3 nucleotides: TGCGCCAGCAGCCAAGGTATAGCGGGGGGCTTCCATGGGGCGCAGTATTTT.

This clonotype was recorded at least ten times. This sequence joins TRBV4-3 and TRBJ2-3, with D hard to call. Trimming removed 4 bases at V and 5 bases at J, with 16 bases between. This CDR3 has 15 residues. Germline V lookup: CDR1 LGHNA, CDR2 YSLEER. The CDR3 DNA is TGCGCCAGCAGCCTCTCTAGGGCTTGGGAAGATACGCAGTATTTT. It translates to CASSLSRAWEDTQYF.